These T cell receptor beta chains were read from a single sample in a study of human T cells and chemical hapten exposure. TCRdb redid the calling of the 5' RACE reads with MiXCR, one entry per CDR3 protein. The data contain 110,000 or so distinct CDR3 sequences, approximately 19% of them singletons. The receptors were sampled from a human donor in good health. Each CDR3 is given with its conserved first and last residue. The D gene is left open where the match is weak. Expanded clones are given a class, and other clones once, few, many or no size at all.

j_call clone_size v_call d_call cdr3_nt cdr3_aa
TRBJ2-2 . TRBV7-3 . TGTGCCAGCAGCCCAGACGACAGGCTACTCGGCGGGGAGCTGTTTTTT CASSPDDRLLGGELFF
TRBJ2-1 . TRBV5-1 . TGCGCCAGCAGCTGGGGGATGGGGGGCCCTAACAATGAGCAGTTCTTC CASSWGMGGPNNEQFF
TRBJ1-6 few TRBV5-1 TRBD1 TGCGCCAGCAGCTTCGATTCGACGACAGGGCGCAATTCACCCCTCCACTTT CASSFDSTTGRNSPLHF
TRBJ1-1 few TRBV27 . TGTGCCAGCAGTTTATCTCCGGGGGTCGGCACTGAAGCTTTCTTT CASSLSPGVGTEAFF
TRBJ2-6 . TRBV11-3 TRBD1 TGTGCCAGCAGCTTAGGGGACAGGTCTTCTGGGGCCAACGTCCTGACTTTC CASSLGDRSSGANVLTF
TRBJ2-1 few TRBV7-2 TRBD2 TGTGCCAGCAGCTTAAGGCCCGGGGGGGCCCTCGACAATGAGCAGTTCTTC CASSLRPGGALDNEQFF
TRBJ2-1 . TRBV27 TRBD2 TGTGCCAGCTACCCCGGGACTAGCGGCTACAATGAGCAGTTCTTC CASYPGTSGYNEQFF
TRBJ2-5 . TRBV29-1 . TGCAGCGTTGACATTTTCGGAAGTCCCGGCGGGCAAGTGACCCAGTACTTC CSVDIFGSPGGQVTQYF
TRBJ2-3 few TRBV20-1 . TGCAGTGAAGGTATAATTAGCACAGATACGCAGTATTTT CSEGIISTDTQYF
TRBJ2-1 . TRBV3-1 . TGTGCCAGCAGCCCACCTTCTGTAGGTATAGAGCAGTTCTTC CASSPPSVGIEQFF
TRBJ2-5 . TRBV20-1 TRBD2 TGCAGTGCTAGAGATGGGACTAGCGGAGAGACCCAGTACTTC CSARDGTSGETQYF
TRBJ2-5 few TRBV27 TRBD2 TGTGCCAGCGTTCGGACTAGCGGGAACCCCAAAGAGACCCAGTACTTC CASVRTSGNPKETQYF
TRBJ2-5 . TRBV5-1 TRBD2 TGCGCCAGCAACGTCGGAGGGAGCGGGGAAGAGACCCAGTACTTC CASNVGGSGEETQYF
TRBJ1-6 . TRBV7-6 . TGTGCCAGCAGCTCCAGCCCGCACAACAGGGATAATTCACCCCTCCACTTT CASSSSPHNRDNSPLHF
TRBJ2-7 . TRBV7-9 . TGTGCCAGCAGCTTATCCGATCCAACCTACGAGCAGTACTTC CASSLSDPTYEQYF
TRBJ2-3 few TRBV11-2 . TGTGCCAGCAGCTTAGTCCCTAGCACAGATACGCAGTATTTT CASSLVPSTDTQYF
TRBJ2-5 . TRBV11-2 . TGTGCCAGCAGCTTAGATTCCCAGGGGTGGGAGACCCAGTGCTTC CASSLDSQGWETQCF
TRBJ2-5 many TRBV11-2 TRBD2 TGTGCCAGCAGCGCTACTAGCGGACCCTACCAAGAGACCCAGTACTTC CASSATSGPYQETQYF
TRBJ2-5 few TRBV5-6 . TGTGCCAGCAGCCTTAAGACTCTCCAAGAGACCCAGTACTTC CASSLKTLQETQYF
TRBJ1-2 few TRBV15 . TGTGCCACCAGCAGAGACGACGCTTATGGCTACACCTTC CATSRDDAYGYTF
TRBJ1-5 . TRBV7-9 . TGTGAAAGAAGATTAGGGGGTCAGCCCCAGCATTTT CERRLGGQPQHF
TRBJ2-3 . TRBV7-9 . TGTGCCAGCAGCCGTGAGGGCCAAAGCACAGATACGCAGTATTTT CASSREGQSTDTQYF
TRBJ1-1 few TRBV20-1 . TGCAGTGCTGCTAGGGGGTCTGAAGCTTTCTTT CSAARGSEAFF
TRBJ2-1 many TRBV2 TRBD1 TGTGCCAGCAGTGACTGGACAGGGAGGTACAATGAGCAGTTCTTC CASSDWTGRYNEQFF
TRBJ1-1 few TRBV6-5 TRBD1 TGTGCCAGCAGTTACCCGGGACAGGAAGCTTTCTTT CASSYPGQEAFF
TRBJ1-1 . TRBV27 . TGTGCCAGCAGTCTGAGACAGTCCCGCGCTGAAGCTTTCTTT CASSLRQSRAEAFF
TRBJ1-1 many TRBV25-1 . TGTGCCAGCAGTGGACAGATGAACACTGAAGCTTTCTTT CASSGQMNTEAFF
TRBJ2-3 few TRBV5-1 . TGCGCCAGCAGCTTGGTACGCGGACCCACAGATACGCAGTATTTT CASSLVRGPTDTQYF
TRBJ2-7 . TRBV10-1 TRBD2 TGCGCCAGCAGAGATAGCGGGGCCGGCTACGAGCAGTACTTC CASRDSGAGYEQYF
TRBJ2-3 few TRBV11-2 TRBD2 TGTGCCAGCAGCCTTAGACTAGCGGGAGAGACAGATACGCAGTATTTT CASSLRLAGETDTQYF
TRBJ1-1 few TRBV4-1 TRBD1 TGCGCCAGCAGCCAAGGACAGGGAAGCGGCACTGAAGCTTTCTTT CASSQGQGSGTEAFF
TRBJ1-3 . TRBV28 . TGTGCCAGCAGTGGTGGGGGGCCGAACTCTGGAAACACCATATATTTT CASSGGGPNSGNTIYF
TRBJ2-3 many TRBV20-1 TRBD1 TGCAGTGCTACGCGGACAGGGAGGATGTCGGCAGATACGCAGTATTTT CSATRTGRMSADTQYF
TRBJ2-7 few TRBV11-2 . TGTGCCAGCAGCCTCGGAAGGGGTGGTCGGGCCTACGAGCAGTACTTC CASSLGRGGRAYEQYF
TRBJ1-2 . TRBV6-1 . TGTGCCAGCAGTGAAGACGGCAGTACTAACTATGGCTACACCTTC CASSEDGSTNYGYTF
TRBJ2-1 . TRBV4-2 . TGTGCCAGCAGCCAAGGCCCTTTTGCGGACGAGTTCTTC CASSQGPFADEFF
TRBJ1-4 few TRBV13 . TGTGCCAGCAGCCCACCGGGCCCAGGAAAACTGTTTTTT CASSPPGPGKLFF
TRBJ2-2 . TRBV20-1 . TGCAGTGCTAGAGATGGAGGGACACCGAACACCGGGGAGCTGTTTTTT CSARDGGTPNTGELFF
TRBJ2-2 . TRBV20-1 . TGCAGTGCTCCACACATCATGGGGACCGGGGAGCTGTTTTTT CSAPHIMGTGELFF
TRBJ1-1 . TRBV20-1 TRBD1 TGCAGTGCTACCGGGTTCAGGACAGGCACTGAAGCTTTCTTT CSATGFRTGTEAFF
TRBJ2-7 . TRBV6-5 . TGTGCCAGCAGTTACGACCGGAGGGGGGGGTACGAGCAGTACTTC CASSYDRRGGYEQYF